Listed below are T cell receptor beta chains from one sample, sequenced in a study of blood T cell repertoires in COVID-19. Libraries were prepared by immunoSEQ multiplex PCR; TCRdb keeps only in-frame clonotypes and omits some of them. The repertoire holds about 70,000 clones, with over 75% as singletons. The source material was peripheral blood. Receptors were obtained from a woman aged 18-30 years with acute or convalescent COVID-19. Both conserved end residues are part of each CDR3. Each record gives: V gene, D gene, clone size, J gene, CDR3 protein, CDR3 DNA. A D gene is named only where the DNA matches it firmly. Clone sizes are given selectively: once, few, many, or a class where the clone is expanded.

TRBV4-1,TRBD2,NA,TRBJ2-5,CASSIRASGGTQYF,TGCGCCAGCAGCATCCGGGCCTCGGGAGGGACCCAGTACTTC
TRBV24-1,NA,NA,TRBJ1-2,CATPGYGYTF,TGTGCCACCCCGGGGTATGGCTACACCTTC
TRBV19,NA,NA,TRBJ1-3,CASNNRDAAGNTIYF,TGTGCCAGTAATAACAGGGACGCAGCTGGAAACACCATATATTTT
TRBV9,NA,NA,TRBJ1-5,CASSHEGNQPQHF,TGTGCCAGCAGCCATGAGGGAAATCAGCCCCAGCATTTT
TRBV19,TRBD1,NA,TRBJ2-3,CASRRGQNTDTQYF,TGTGCCAGTAGGAGGGGACAGAACACAGATACGCAGTATTTT
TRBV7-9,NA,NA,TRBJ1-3,CASSLVRGNGNTIYF,TGTGCCAGCAGCTTAGTCAGAGGGAATGGAAACACCATATATTTT
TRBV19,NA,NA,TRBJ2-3,CASSIGVQGGTDTQYF,TGTGCCAGTAGTATTGGGGTACAGGGAGGGACAGATACGCAGTATTTT
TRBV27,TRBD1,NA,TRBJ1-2,CASSPRGGTGVGYGYTF,TGTGCCAGCAGTCCACGGGGGGGGACAGGGGTTGGCTATGGCTACACCTTC
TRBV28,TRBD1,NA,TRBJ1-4,CASRLQGVNEKLFF,TGTGCCAGCAGACTACAGGGGGTTAATGAAAAACTGTTTTTT
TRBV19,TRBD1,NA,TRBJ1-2,CASSQRGTGVYGYTF,TGTGCCAGTAGTCAACGCGGGACAGGGGTTTATGGCTACACCTTC
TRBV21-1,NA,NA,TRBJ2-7,CASSTEKTYFIAGYEQYF,TGTGCCAGCAGCACCGAAAAGACCTACTTTATAGCGGGCTACGAGCAGTACTTC
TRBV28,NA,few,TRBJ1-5,CASSLQGARNQPQHF,TGTGCCAGCAGTCTCCAGGGTGCTCGCAATCAGCCCCAGCATTTT
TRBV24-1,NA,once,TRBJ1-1,CATSDLQGMNTEAFF,TGTGCCACCAGTGATTTGCAGGGCATGAACACTGAAGCTTTCTTT
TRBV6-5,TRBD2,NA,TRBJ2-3,CASRGGTGYTQYF,TGTGCCAGCAGGGGGGGGACTGGGTATACGCAGTATTTT
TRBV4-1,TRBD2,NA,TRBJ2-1,CASSQDSIAGGSFSYNEQFF,TGCGCCAGCAGCCAAGATAGTATTGCGGGGGGCTCCTTCTCCTACAATGAGCAGTTCTTC
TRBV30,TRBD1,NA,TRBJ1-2,CAWEQEDRRIGYTF,TGTGCCTGGGAGCAGGAGGACAGGCGAATTGGCTACACCTTC
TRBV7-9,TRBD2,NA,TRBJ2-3,CASSSRSGNPTDTQYF,TGTGCCAGCAGCTCCAGAAGCGGGAATCCGACCGATACGCAGTATTTT
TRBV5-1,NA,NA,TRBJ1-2,CASSFDSVYGYTF,TGCGCCAGCAGCTTCGACAGCGTTTATGGCTACACCTTC
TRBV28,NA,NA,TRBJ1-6,CASNINNSPLHF,TGTGCCAGCAACATTAATAATTCACCCCTCCACTTT
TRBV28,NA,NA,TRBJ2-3,CASTGIRIDTQYF,TGTGCCAGCACCGGGATAAGGATAGATACGCAGTATTTT
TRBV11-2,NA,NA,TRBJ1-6,CASSSTGVSPLHF,TGTGCCAGCAGCTCCACCGGGGTTTCACCCCTCCACTTT
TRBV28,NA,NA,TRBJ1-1,CASRRGIGALNTEAFF,TGTGCCAGCAGAAGAGGAATAGGGGCCTTGAACACTGAAGCTTTCTTT
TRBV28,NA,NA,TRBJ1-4,CASSFPWPGEKLFF,TGTGCCAGCAGTTTCCCTTGGCCGGGTGAAAAACTGTTTTTT
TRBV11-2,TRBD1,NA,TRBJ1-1,CASRTLAKTGGFGTEAFF,TGTGCCAGCAGAACCCTGGCGAAGACAGGGGGCTTTGGGACTGAAGCTTTCTTT
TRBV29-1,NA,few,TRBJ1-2,CSVVTTRDGYTF,TGCAGCGTTGTCACTACCAGGGATGGCTACACCTTC